The clone carrying this T cell receptor beta chain was seen many times. Its antigen is undetermined. The authors sorted naive CD8 T cells as CD8+CD4-CCR7+CD45RA+. The V gene end was trimmed by 0 bases and the J gene end by 7 bases; junction bases not matched to a gene: 4. Germline V gene lookup returns CDR1 MNHEY and CDR2 SVGAGI. The CDR3 loop spans 15 amino acids. Both previously described methods and listed TCR primers were employed to make bulk TCR libraries. TCRdb re-derived calls from the PCR reads in MiXCR, one entry per CDR3 protein. The sample has 100,000 or so distinct CDR3 sequences; approximately 22% are singletons. The data derive from a study of molecular identifiers for immune sequencing clone quantification. Study-level findings and limits: Single-cell amounts of spiked Jurkat TCR RNA were reportedly detectable among 950,000 to 1,000,000 naive cells. Clones exceeding 20 RNA copies carried over 98% of effector molecules but under 1% of naive-cell molecules.

The sample was naive CD8+ T cells from blood, with Jurkat cell RNA spiked in. The subset: FACS-sorted CD8+CD4-CCR7+CD45RA+ naive T cells. This sequence originates from a human donor in good health. Some libraries in this study had Jurkat cell RNA spiked in. The V call is TRBV6-5, the J call TRBJ1-3, with 9 bases identical to TRBD1. CDR3 sequence (DNA): TGTGCCAGCAGTTACTCGGGACAGGGCTACAACACCATATATTTT. Its translation: CASSYSGQGYNTIYF.